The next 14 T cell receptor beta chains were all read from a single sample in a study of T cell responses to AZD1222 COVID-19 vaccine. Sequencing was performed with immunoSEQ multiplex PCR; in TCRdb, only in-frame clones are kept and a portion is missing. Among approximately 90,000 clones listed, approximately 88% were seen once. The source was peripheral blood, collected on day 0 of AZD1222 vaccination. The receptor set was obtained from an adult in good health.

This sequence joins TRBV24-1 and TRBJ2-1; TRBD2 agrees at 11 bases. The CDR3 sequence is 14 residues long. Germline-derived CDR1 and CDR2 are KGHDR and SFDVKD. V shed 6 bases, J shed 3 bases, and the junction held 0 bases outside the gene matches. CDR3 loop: CATSTSGSYNEQFF. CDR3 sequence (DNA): TGTGCCACCAGTACTAGCGGGAGCTACAATGAGCAGTTCTTC.

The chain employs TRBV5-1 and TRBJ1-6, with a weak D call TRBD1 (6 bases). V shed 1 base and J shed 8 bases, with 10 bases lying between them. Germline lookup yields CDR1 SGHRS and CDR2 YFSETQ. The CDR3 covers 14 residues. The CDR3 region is CASSLRTEYSPLHF. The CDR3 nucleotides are TGCGCCAGCAGCTTGAGGACAGAGTATTCACCCCTCCACTTT.

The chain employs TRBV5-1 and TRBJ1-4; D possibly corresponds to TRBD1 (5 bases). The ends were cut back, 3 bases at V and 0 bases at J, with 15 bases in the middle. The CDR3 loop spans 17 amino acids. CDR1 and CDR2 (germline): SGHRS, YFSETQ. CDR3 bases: TGCGCCAGCAGCTCAAGACAGATTAAATCAACTAATGAAAAACTGTTTTTT. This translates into CASSSRQIKSTNEKLFF. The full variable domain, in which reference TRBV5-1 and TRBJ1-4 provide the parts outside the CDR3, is KAGVTQTPRYLIKTRGQQVTLSCSPISGHRSVSWYQQTPGQGLQFLFEYFSETQRNKGNFPGRFSGRQFSNSRSEMNVSTLELGDSALYLCASSSRQIKSTNEKLFFGSGTQLSVL.

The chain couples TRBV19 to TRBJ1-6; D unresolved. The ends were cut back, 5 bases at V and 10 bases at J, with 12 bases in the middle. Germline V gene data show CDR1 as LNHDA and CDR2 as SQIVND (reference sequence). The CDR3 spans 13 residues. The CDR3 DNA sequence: TGTGCCAGTAGTCGAGGTCCGGGCTCACCCCTCCACTTT. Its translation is CASSRGPGSPLHF.

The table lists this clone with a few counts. The CDR3 here is CASSLNGRGDQPQHF. The CDR3 region has the DNA TGTGCCAGCAGCTTAAACGGCCGGGGAGATCAGCCCCAGCATTTT. V and J are TRBV7-3 and TRBJ1-5; D ambiguous. V lost 1 base and J 5 bases, leaving 12 bases between the germline ends. Looked up from germline, CDR1 is SGHTA and CDR2 is FQGTGA. The CDR3 runs 15 residues.

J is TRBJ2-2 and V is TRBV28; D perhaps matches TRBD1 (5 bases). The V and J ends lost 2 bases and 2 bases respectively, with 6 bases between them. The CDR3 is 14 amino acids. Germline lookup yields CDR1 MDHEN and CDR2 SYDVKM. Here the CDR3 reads CASSLQGNTGELFF. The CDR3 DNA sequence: TGTGCCAGCAGTTTACAGGGTAACACCGGGGAGCTGTTTTTT.

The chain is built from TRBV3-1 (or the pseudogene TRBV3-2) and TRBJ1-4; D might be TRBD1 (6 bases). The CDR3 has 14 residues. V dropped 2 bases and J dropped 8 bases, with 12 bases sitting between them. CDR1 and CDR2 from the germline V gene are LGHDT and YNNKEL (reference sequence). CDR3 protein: CASSQSGAGEKLFF. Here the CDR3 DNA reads TGTGCCAGCAGCCAATCGGGGGCCGGCGAAAAACTGTTTTTT.

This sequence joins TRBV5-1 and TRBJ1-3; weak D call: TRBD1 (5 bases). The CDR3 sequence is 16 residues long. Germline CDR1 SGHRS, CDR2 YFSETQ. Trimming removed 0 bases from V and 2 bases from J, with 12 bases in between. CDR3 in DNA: TGCGCCAGCAGCTTGGACGATCGGGGCCCTGGAAACACCATATATTTT. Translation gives CASSLDDRGPGNTIYF.

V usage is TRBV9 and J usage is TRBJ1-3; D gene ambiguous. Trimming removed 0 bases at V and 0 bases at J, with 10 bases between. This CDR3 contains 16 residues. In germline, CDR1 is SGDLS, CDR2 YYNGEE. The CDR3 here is CASSVASGSSGNTIYF. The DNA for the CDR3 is TGTGCCAGCAGCGTAGCTTCAGGAAGCTCTGGAAACACCATATATTTT. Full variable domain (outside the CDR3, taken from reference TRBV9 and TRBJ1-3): DSGVTQTPKHLITATGQRVTLRCSPRSGDLSVYWYQQSLDQGLQFLIQYYNGEERAKGNILERFSAQQFPDLHSELNLSSLELGDSALYFCASSVASGSSGNTIYFGEGSWLTVV.

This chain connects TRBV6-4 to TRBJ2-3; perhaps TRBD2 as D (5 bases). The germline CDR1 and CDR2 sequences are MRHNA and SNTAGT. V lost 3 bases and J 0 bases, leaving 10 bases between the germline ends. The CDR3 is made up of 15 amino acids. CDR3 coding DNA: TGTGCCAGCAGTGAAGGTGGGAGTAGCACAGATACGCAGTATTTT. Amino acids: CASSEGGSSTDTQYF.

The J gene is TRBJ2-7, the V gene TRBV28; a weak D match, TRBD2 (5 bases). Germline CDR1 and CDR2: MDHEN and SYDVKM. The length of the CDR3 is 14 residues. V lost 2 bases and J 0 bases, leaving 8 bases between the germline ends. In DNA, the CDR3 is TGTGCCAGCAGTTTACGGCTAGCCTCCTACGAGCAGTACTTC. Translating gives CASSLRLASYEQYF.

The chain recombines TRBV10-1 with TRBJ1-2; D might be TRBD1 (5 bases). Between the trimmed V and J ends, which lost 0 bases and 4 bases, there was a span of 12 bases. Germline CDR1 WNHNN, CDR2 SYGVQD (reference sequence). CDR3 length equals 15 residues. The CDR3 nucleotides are TGCGCCAGCAGTGAGTCCAAGACAGTTGGCTATGGCTACACCTTC. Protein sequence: CASSESKTVGYGYTF.

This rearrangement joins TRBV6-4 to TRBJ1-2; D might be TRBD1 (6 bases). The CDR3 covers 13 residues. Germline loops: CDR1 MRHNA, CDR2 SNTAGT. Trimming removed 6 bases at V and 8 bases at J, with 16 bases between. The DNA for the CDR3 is TGTGCCAGCAGCGAGGGGCGGGGGCACGGCTACACCTTC. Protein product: CASSEGRGHGYTF.

The CDR3 nucleotides are TGTGCCATCAGTCCGGGACTAGCGAACACCGGGGAGCTGTTTTTT. Protein: CAISPGLANTGELFF. The chain joins TRBV10-3 to TRBJ2-2; TRBD2 agrees at 8 bases. The CDR3 runs to 15 residues. Germline V gene lookup returns CDR1 ENHRY and CDR2 SYGVKD. V trimming: 5 bases; J trimming: 0 bases; junction bases outside the gene matches: 2.